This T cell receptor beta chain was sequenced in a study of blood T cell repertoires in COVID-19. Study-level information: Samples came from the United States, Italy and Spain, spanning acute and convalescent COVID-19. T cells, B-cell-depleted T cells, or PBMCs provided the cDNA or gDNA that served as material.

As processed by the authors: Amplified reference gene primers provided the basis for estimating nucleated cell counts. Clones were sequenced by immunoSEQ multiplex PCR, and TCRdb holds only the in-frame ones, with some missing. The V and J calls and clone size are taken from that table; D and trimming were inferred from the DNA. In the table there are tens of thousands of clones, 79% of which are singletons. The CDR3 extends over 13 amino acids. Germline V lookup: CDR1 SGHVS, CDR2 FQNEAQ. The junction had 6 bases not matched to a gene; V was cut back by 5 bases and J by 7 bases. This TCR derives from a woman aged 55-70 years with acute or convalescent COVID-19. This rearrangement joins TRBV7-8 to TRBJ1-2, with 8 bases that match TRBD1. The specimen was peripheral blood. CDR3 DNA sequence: TGTGCCAGCAGCCCGGACAGGGCCGGTGGCTACACCTTC. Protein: CASSPDRAGGYTF.